This T cell receptor beta chain is drawn from a study of identical twins (TCRdb year 2016). Some background on the complete study: The study deep-sequenced TCR alpha and beta repertoires from monozygotic twins, unrelated adults of various ages and cord blood to test whether fetal clonotypes persist. Replicate twin experiments were performed at different times using different library preparation protocols to rule out contamination. Results and caveats for the whole study, not just this receptor: Because the same donors could not be followed over many years, the conclusions depended on cross-sectional statistical analysis. Excess twin sharing in beta out-of-frame sequences was weaker because fewer shared sequences lowered the signal-to-noise ratio. In monozygotic twins, recombination models systematically underestimated out-of-frame TCR alpha sharing, but the models matched the sharing seen between unrelated individuals. Abundant cord blood beta clonotypes had fewer insertions, young adult naive repertoires showed a similar but weaker trend, and memory repertoires showed no such trend. Invariant T cells such as MAIT and iNKT could partly confound zero-insertion analyses, though diverse VJ usage argued against this for most clonotypes. Compared with coincidental sharing between unrelated individuals, out-of-frame TCR alpha sequences shared between twins showed an excess of sequences with low generation probability.

From a lookup of the germline V gene (reference sequence), CDR1 and CDR2 are DFQATT and SNEGSKA. V lost 7 bases and J lost 2 bases; the stretch between them is 8 bases long. The CDR3 starts with the cysteine, ends with the phenylalanine, and has 11 residues. The retained sequence is limited to the CDR3, 33 bases, with the frame set at the first base. Turning to this clonotype: Its target antigen remains unknown. Nothing much larger sits one base from this clone, and base qualities are not available.

Every donor was a healthy Caucasian. Three pairs of female monozygotic twins, all aged roughly 18 to 29 years, were included in the twin cohort. Using Miltenyi CD45RO+ enrichment and human naive T-cell isolation kits, memory (CD45RO+) and naive T cells were isolated from PBMC. The library was prepared using 5' RACE. Sequencing was carried out with an Illumina HiSeq 2000. Template switching added a universal primer binding site, and the final cDNA carried a unique molecular identifier that allowed TCR cDNA molecules to be counted accurately. First-strand cDNA for TCR alpha and beta chains was synthesized from specific primers in the conserved constant-segment region. To control for contamination, each cDNA library was double barcoded with a SMART-Mk sample barcode plus Illumina barcodes. TruSeq adapter sequences and Illumina sample barcodes were added in two successive PCR steps. TCR alpha and beta cDNA libraries were sequenced on the Illumina HiSeq platform with custom primers. As for the authors' bioinformatics: Unique molecular identifiers were extracted from raw reads with MiGEC, and CDR3 positions were determined with MiXCR. Recombination models were inferred per individual with the repgenHMM and IGoR tools using an EM algorithm. Shared clonotype analysis was performed with the tcR package in R, normalizing sharing by the product of cloneset sizes. To study raw recombination without the effects of thymic and clonal selection, out-of-frame nonproductive sequences were analyzed. The raw public data were reprocessed by TCRdb itself: fastp quality trimming at Q25, MiXCR clonotype calling, in-frame beta chains only. One record per CDR3 amino acid sequence lists the most common genes and DNA. None of the V and J calls come from the authors' own analysis; TCRdb made them. This sample comprises 200,000 to 250,000 distinct CDR3 sequences, about 12% of them detected only once. About 4.1% of the sample comes from the top ten.

These data also formed part of another study, on yellow fever vaccine responses in identical twins. From the second report: The authors reported that the T cell response to vaccination in identical twins appeared partly convergent and partly personalized. The study precisely tracked vaccine-responding T cell clones in identical twins.

The TCR comes from a woman aged 18-29 years in good health. The source material was memory (CD45RO+) T cells sorted from blood. Sample cell subset or site, as interpreted from the label and publication: CD45RO+ enriched T cells. The V gene is TRBV20-1 and the J gene is TRBJ2-5; a weak D assignment points to TRBD1 (5 bases agree). The bases read TGCAGTGGAGCAGGGCAAGAGACCCAGTACTTC. This translates into CSGAGQETQYF.